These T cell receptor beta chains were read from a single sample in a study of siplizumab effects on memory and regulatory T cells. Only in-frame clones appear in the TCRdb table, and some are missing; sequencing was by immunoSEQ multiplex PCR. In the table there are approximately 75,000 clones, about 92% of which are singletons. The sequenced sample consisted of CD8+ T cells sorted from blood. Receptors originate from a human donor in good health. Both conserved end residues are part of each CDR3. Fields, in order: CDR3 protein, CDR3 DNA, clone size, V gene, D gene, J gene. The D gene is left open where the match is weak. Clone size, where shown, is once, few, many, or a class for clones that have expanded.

CASSPGTEEETQYF	TGTGCCAGCAGCCCTGGGACGGAGGAAGAGACCCAGTACTTC	.	TRBV13	.	TRBJ2-5
CASSLQTNTEAFF	TGTGCCAGCAGCTTACAGACGAACACTGAAGCTTTCTTT	.	TRBV7-3	.	TRBJ1-1
CASSLEGVEAFF	TGTGCCAGCAGCTTGGAGGGGGTTGAAGCTTTCTTT	few	TRBV5-6	.	TRBJ1-1
CASSPPGPNSPLHF	TGTGCCAGCAGCCCGCCGGGGCCCAATTCACCCCTCCACTTT	.	TRBV6-5	.	TRBJ1-6
CASSLSGPTKRKQYF	TGTGCCAGCAGTTTATCCGGCCCGACAAAACGGAAGCAGTACTTC	.	TRBV27	.	TRBJ2-7
CASSYGTSASTDTQYF	TGTGCCAGCAGTTACGGGACTAGCGCTAGCACAGATACGCAGTATTTT	once	TRBV6-6	TRBD2	TRBJ2-3
CASSLGQGGNEQFF	TGCGCCAGCAGCCTGGGACAGGGTGGCAATGAGCAGTTCTTC	once	TRBV5-1	TRBD1	TRBJ2-1
CAISSQGRYTEAFF	TGTGCCATCAGTTCGCAGGGGAGGTACACTGAAGCTTTCTTT	.	TRBV10-3	.	TRBJ1-1
CASTGQGAWGYTF	TGTGCCAGCACTGGACAGGGGGCTTGGGGCTACACCTTC	few	TRBV11-2	TRBD1	TRBJ1-2
CASSGGPTSQPQHF	TGTGCCAGCAGTGGGGGACCGACAAGTCAGCCCCAGCATTTT	.	TRBV2	.	TRBJ1-5
CASSLDHVTRGEAFF	TGTGCCAGCAGCTTAGATCATGTGACCCGAGGTGAAGCTTTCTTT	.	TRBV11-3	.	TRBJ1-1
CASSPYSGNTIYF	TGTGCCAGCAGTCCCTACTCTGGAAACACCATATATTTT	.	TRBV28	.	TRBJ1-3
CAIKTGTSYEQYF	TGTGCCATCAAGACAGGAACCTCCTACGAGCAGTACTTC	.	TRBV6-1	.	TRBJ2-7
CAISLEGYEQYF	TGTGCCATCAGCCTGGAGGGTTACGAGCAGTACTTC	.	TRBV10-3	.	TRBJ2-7
CASTPVDRGYNEQFF	TGTGCCAGCACCCCGGTGGACAGGGGATACAATGAGCAGTTCTTC	.	TRBV27	TRBD1	TRBJ2-1
CAIAGTSGDTDTQYF	TGTGCCATCGCCGGGACTAGCGGCGACACAGATACGCAGTATTTT	.	TRBV10-3	TRBD2	TRBJ2-3
CASSFDSGAYNEQFF	TGTGCCAGCAGTTTTGATAGCGGGGCCTACAATGAGCAGTTCTTC	.	TRBV27	TRBD2	TRBJ2-1
CASSGGAYTDTQYF	TGTGCCAGCAGTGGAGGGGCCTATACAGATACGCAGTATTTT	.	TRBV25-1	.	TRBJ2-3
CASSLGRQGSTEAFF	TGTGCCAGCAGCTTAGGCAGACAGGGATCTACTGAAGCTTTCTTT	.	TRBV11-2	TRBD1	TRBJ1-1
CASSQGGPDTQYF	TGCGCCAGCAGCCAAGGGGGGCCAGATACGCAGTATTTT	.	TRBV4-1	.	TRBJ2-3
CASSSRGALNEQFF	TGTGCCAGCAGTAGCCGGGGGGCGCTTAATGAGCAGTTCTTC	.	TRBV27	.	TRBJ2-1
CAWSGPGNEQFF	TGTGCCTGGAGTGGGCCAGGCAATGAGCAGTTCTTC	once	TRBV30	.	TRBJ2-1
CASSQEGRRREEKLFF	TGCGCCAGCAGCCAAGAAGGACGGAGAAGGGAGGAAAAACTGTTTTTT	.	TRBV4-3	.	TRBJ1-4
CASSNLRGRPYEQYF	TGTGCCAGCAGTAATTTAAGGGGAAGACCTTACGAGCAGTACTTC	.	TRBV21-1	.	TRBJ2-7
CASSPSLGGAGGIQYF	TGTGCCAGCAGTCCCTCCTTGGGGGGGGCCGGTGGCATTCAGTACTTC	.	TRBV6-6	.	TRBJ2-4
CASSDLGQGGDGYTF	TGTGCCAGCAGCGATTTGGGACAGGGAGGCGATGGCTACACCTTC	once	TRBV7-9	TRBD1	TRBJ1-2